The subject of this entry is one T cell receptor beta chain. The data were taken from a study of identical twins. This CDR3 region has 14 residues. TCRdb re-analysed the 5' RACE reads in MiXCR, keeping a single row per CDR3 protein. The data hold roughly 720,000 distinct CDR3 sequences, with 15% to 20% observed a single time. This sample also belongs to another study, concerning T cells expressing NK-cell markers. Turning to that study: According to the study, TCR beta repertoires originated from sorted CD3+CD56+NKG2C+, CD3+CD56+NKG2C- and CD3+CD56-NKG2C+ T cells. Of the CD8+ T cell pool in several donors, about 1.0-7.0% was accounted for by dominant NKG2C+ clonotypes. Where several donors were concerned, these clonotypes also led the CD3+CD56-NKG2C+ fraction. Whether the expanded NKG2C+ T cell clones recognized HCMV remained unclear.

The receptor comes from a woman under 30 in good health. The sequenced material came from PBMCs. The J gene is TRBJ2-5, the V gene TRBV21-1; the table assigns TRBD2, which was not confirmed against the DNA. TRBV21-1 is classified as a pseudogene. This CDR3 is CASSGVAGGETQYF. The CDR3 DNA reads as TGTGCCAGCAGCGGGGTGGCGGGAGGAGAGACCCAGTACTTC.